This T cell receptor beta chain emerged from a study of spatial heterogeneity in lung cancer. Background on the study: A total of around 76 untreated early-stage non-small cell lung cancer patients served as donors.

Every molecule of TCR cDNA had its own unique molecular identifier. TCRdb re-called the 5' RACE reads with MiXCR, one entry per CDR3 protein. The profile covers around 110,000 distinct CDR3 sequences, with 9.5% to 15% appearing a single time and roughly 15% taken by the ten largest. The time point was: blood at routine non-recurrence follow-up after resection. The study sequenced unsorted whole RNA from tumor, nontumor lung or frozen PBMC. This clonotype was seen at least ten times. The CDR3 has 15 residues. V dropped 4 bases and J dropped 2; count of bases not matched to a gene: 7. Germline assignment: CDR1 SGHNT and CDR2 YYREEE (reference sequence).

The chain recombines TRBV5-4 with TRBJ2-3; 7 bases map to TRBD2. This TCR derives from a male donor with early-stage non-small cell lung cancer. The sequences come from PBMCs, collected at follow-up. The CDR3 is CASSPGDYFTDTQYF. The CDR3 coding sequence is TGTGCCAGCAGCCCCGGGGACTACTTCACAGATACGCAGTATTTT.